This T cell receptor beta chain was recorded in a study of blood T cell repertoires in COVID-19. Background on the study: From the United States, Italy and Spain came samples of acute and convalescent COVID-19. The analysed material was cDNA or gDNA that came from T cells, B-cell-depleted T cells, or PBMCs.

Using immunoSEQ multiplex PCR, the repertoire was profiled, and TCRdb retains in-frame clones only, with some absent. The sample has fewer than 250,000 clones; approximately 85% are singletons. Germline V gene sequence: CDR1 SGHTA, CDR2 FQGNSA. The CDR3 has 17 residues. V lost 2 bases and J lost 6; bases outside the gene matches: 8. Seattle-derived patients entered the study during active infection and were followed longitudinally. This receptor was obtained from a woman of 80 years or more with COVID-19, enrolled during active disease. The sequenced material came from peripheral blood. The chain recombines TRBV7-2 with TRBJ1-5, with 12 bases that match TRBD1. The CDR3 DNA sequence: TGTGCCAGCAGCTTACACCGAGGGACAGGGGGCCGTCAGCCCCAGCATTTT. Residues: CASSLHRGTGGRQPQHF. Using reference TRBV7-2 and TRBJ1-5 for the parts outside the CDR3, the full variable domain is GAGVSQSPSNKVTEKGKDVELRCDPISGHTALYWYRQSLGQGLEFLIYFQGNSAPDKSGLPSDRFSAERTGGSVSTLTIQRTQQEDSAVYLCASSLHRGTGGRQPQHFGDGTRLSIL.